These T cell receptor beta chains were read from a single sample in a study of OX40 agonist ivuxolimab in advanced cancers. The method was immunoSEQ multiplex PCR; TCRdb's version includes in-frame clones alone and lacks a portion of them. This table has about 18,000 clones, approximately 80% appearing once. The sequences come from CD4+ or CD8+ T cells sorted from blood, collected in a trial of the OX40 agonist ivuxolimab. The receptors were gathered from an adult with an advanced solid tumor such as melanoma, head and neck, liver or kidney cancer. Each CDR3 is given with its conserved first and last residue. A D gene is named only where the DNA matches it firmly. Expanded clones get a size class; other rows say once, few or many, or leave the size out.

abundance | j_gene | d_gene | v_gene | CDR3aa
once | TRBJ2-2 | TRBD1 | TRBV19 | CASSLTGGGGELFF
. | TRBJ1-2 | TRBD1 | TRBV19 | CASSHTGTGIVNYGYTF
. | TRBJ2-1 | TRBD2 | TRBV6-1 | CASSDGLAGYSYNEQFF
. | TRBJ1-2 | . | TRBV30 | CAWSIGRRIMGRGDYGYTF
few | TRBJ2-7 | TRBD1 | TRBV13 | CASSSRDRSIDEQYF
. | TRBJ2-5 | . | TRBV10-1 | CASISAETQYF
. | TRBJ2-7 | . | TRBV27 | CASSSIPGLKGEQYF
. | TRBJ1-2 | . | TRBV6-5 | CASSYGLGLNYGYTF
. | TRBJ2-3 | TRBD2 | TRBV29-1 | CSVEERGRGGARRVGTDTQYF
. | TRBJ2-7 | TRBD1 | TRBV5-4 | CASSRDRANSYEQYF
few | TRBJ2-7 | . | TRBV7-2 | CASTPDSYEQYF
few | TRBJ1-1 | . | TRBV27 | CASSLIPTGWATEAFF
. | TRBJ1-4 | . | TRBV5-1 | CASSLQRLPATNEKLFF
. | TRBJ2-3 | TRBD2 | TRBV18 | CASSQSDPGLVADTQYF
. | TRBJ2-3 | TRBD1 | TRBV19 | CASREGTGSSDTQYF
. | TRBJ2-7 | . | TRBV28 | CASSLSETYEQYF
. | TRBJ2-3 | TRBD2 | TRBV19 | CASSIELATNTQYF
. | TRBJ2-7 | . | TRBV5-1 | CASSLSSRGGEQYF
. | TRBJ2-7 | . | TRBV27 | CASSPSARRHEQYF
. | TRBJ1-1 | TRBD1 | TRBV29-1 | CSVEGAQGPHFF
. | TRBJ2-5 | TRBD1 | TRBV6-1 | CASSVSGGELETQYF
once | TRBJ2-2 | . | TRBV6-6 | CASTTGQGNTGELFF
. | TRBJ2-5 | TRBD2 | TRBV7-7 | CASSLGSSGGLTETQYF
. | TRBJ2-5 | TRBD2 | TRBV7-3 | CASSPRTSGQETQYF
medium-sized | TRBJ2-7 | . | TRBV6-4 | CASSESPRHEQYF
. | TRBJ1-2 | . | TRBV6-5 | CASSSTGGLRYTF
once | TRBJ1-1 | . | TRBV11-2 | CASSLVQGTEAFF
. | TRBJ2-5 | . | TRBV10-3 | CAIRSDGQGGETQYF
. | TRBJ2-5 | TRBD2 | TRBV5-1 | CASSTTSMGSETQYF
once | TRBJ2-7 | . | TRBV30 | CAWSTGGKQYF
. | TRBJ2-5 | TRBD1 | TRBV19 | CATQGIQETQYF
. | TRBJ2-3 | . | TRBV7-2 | CASSLWDFPSTDTQYF
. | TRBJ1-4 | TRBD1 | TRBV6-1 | CASSEVTGGGGEKLFF
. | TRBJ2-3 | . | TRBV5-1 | CASSLRVTTDTQYF
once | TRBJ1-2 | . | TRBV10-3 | CASTEGYGYTF
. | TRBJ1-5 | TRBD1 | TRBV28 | CASSPSGTGGISNQPQHF
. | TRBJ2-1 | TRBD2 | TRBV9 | CASSAAGISYNEQFF
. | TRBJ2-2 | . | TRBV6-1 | CASRRNTGELFF
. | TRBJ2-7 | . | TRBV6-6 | CASTPSPDYYEQYF
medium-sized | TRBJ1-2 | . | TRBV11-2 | CASSLRDWPYGYTF
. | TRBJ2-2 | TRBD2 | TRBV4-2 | CASSQDRRKLASGKNTGELFF
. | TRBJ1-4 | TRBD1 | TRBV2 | CASSRGQGNEKLFF
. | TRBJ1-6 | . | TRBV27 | CASSLYGDTNSPLHF
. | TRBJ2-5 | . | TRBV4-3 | CASSRGGVGGQETQYF
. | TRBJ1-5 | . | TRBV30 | CAWSTGFGNQPQHF
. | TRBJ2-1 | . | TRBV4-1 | CASSQVNLVAVDEQFF
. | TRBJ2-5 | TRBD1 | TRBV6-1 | CASSESCVLGTGDQSWETQYF
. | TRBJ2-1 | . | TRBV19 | CASSIAGEPRMGQFF
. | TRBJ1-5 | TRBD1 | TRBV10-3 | CAISESGGGQPQHF
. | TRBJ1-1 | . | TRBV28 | CASTPRTMNTEAFF